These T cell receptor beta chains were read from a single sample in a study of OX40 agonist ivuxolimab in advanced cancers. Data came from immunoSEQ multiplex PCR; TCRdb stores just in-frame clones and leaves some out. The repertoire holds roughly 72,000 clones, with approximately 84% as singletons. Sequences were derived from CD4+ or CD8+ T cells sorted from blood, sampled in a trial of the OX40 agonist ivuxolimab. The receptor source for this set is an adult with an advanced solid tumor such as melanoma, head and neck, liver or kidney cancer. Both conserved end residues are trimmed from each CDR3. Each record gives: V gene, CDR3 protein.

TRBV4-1	ASSQTRRTGGPYEQY
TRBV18	ASSPGGGDEQY
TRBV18	ASSLRGNEQY
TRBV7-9	ASSLNQANSPLH
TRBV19	ASSNRDRGYEKLF
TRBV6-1	ASSEPGTQVNEQF
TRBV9	ASSPYSGGAFNEQY
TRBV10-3	ATSADTQGNTEAF
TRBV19	ASSRSGPGGEQF
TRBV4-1	ASSQKIAWQPQH
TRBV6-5	ASSYGQNYGYT
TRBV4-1	ASSQVALETQY
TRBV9	ASSMVAQANTEAF
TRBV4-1	ASSQRTSDVMQPQH
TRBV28	ASRTGGYEQY
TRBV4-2	ASSQDPSSSEAF
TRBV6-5	ASSYGGQGEETQY
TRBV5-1	ASSFLGGNSYEQY